This TCR beta chain derives from a study of blood T cell repertoires in COVID-19. Across the study: The samples span acute and convalescent COVID-19 from the United States, Italy and Spain. T cells, B-cell-depleted T cells, or PBMCs provided the cDNA or gDNA that served as material.

Authors' methods: Reference gene primer amplification in the assay estimated nucleated cell counts. Sequenced by immunoSEQ multiplex PCR; TCRdb stores in-frame clones only, minus some. V and J calls and clone size are copied from that table; D and trimming were computed from the DNA. The data contain more than 65,000 clones, more than 75% of them singletons. The source of this sequence is a woman aged 60-70 years with acute or convalescent COVID-19. Material: peripheral blood.

As DNA, the CDR3 is TGTGCCAGCAGCTTAGGCGGCAGGGTTGGTTACAATGAGCAGTTCTTC. Protein product: CASSLGGRVGYNEQFF. The J gene is TRBJ2-1, the V gene TRBV13; the D gene is possibly TRBD1 (5 bases). CDR1 PRHDT and CDR2 FYEKMQ come from the germline V gene (reference sequence). V was clipped by 0 bases and J by 4 bases, with 13 bases between them. The CDR3 spans 16 residues.